This TCR beta chain is drawn from a study of blood T cell repertoires in COVID-19. Overall study: From the United States, Italy and Spain came samples of acute and convalescent COVID-19. PBMCs, B-cell-depleted T cells, or T cells were the source of the cDNA or gDNA that made up the material.

The authors' processing: By means of reference gene primer amplification, nucleated cell counts were estimated. The repertoire was sequenced with immunoSEQ multiplex PCR; TCRdb's copy has only in-frame clones and lacks some. D and trimming were read from the DNA, whereas the V and J calls and clone size are those reported in that table. The sample lists under 130,000 clones; 89% were seen once. With 7 bases removed from V and 0 bases from J, the gap between germline ends came to 17 bases. The length of the CDR3 is 16 residues. Looked up from germline, CDR1 is SNHLY and CDR2 is FYNNEI. This TCR derives from a woman older than 75 in a cohort sampled during active COVID-19. The sequenced sample consisted of peripheral blood. The chain carries TRBV2 and TRBJ2-3, with D tentatively TRBD2 (6 bases). The CDR3 bases are TGTGCCAGCACTCCCAGGAGGGTCGAAAGCACAGATACGCAGTATTTT. Its protein product is CASTPRRVESTDTQYF.